This T cell receptor beta chain was documented in a study of identical twins. Notes on the study in general: Insertion counts were lower in abundant cord blood beta clonotypes, a trend that memory repertoires did not show. The study drew conclusions from cross-sectional statistical analysis, not from following the same donors.

About this clonotype itself: Its antigen is still unknown.

From the 5' RACE reads, TCRdb called clonotypes with MiXCR, one entry per CDR3 protein. The data show hundreds of thousands of distinct CDR3 sequences, with less than 10% seen just once and around 0.98% held by the top ten. Germline CDR1 is MNHEY and CDR2 is SVGEGT. This CDR3 comprises 15 residues. Trimming stripped 2 bases from V and 3 bases from J, with 14 bases between. The sample was also linked to a second study, of yellow fever vaccine responses in identical twins.

The TCR originated in a woman under 30 in good health. What was sequenced was PBMCs. V is TRBV6-2 or TRBV6-3 and J is TRBJ2-7; either TRBD1 or TRBD2 may fit D (5 bases each). The DNA of the CDR3 is TGTGCCAGCAGTTACCAGGGACCGTTAAACTACGAGCAGTACTTC. It encodes CASSYQGPLNYEQYF.